These 3 T cell receptor beta chains were all obtained from the same sample, sequenced in a study of blood T cell repertoires in COVID-19 (TCRdb year 2020). Libraries were made using the immunoSEQ multiplex PCR assay. TCRdb took this table from immuneACCESS and kept in-frame rearrangements with V and J called. Such tables lack part of the clones; where checked against another copy, unresolved V genes explain under half of the gap, and the rest is unexplained. Recorded for this sample are 80,000 to 90,000 clones; about 85% of them occurred a single time. Together, the top ten hold 13% to 15% of the sample. Sequencing was done on a sample of peripheral blood. The source is a woman in her seventies with acute or convalescent COVID-19.

The chain carries TRBV11-2 and TRBJ2-5, with D possibly matching TRBD2 (5 bases). The CDR3 extends over 15 amino acids. Trimming cost V 5 bases and J 1 base, with 14 bases left between them. Germline V CDR1 and CDR2: SGHAT, FQNNGV. The CDR3 is CASSPYLGVQETQYF. The CDR3 DNA sequence: TGTGCCAGCAGCCCGTACCTCGGGGTCCAAGAGACCCAGTACTTC.

This chain uses TRBV27 with TRBJ1-2; 8 nucleotides agree with TRBD1. V trimming: 6 bases; J trimming: 3 bases; junction bases outside the gene matches: 6. Germline lookup yields CDR1 MNHEY and CDR2 SMNVEV (reference sequence). This CDR3 contains 14 residues. The CDR3 loop reads CASRGQGGHYGYTF. The CDR3 bases are TGTGCCAGCAGAGGACAGGGCGGGCACTATGGCTACACCTTC.

The chain is built from TRBV4-1 and TRBJ2-5; D is ambiguous. Trimming shortened V by 2 bases and J by 7 bases, and 17 bases separated the two germline ends. The germline CDR1 and CDR2 sequences are MGHRA and YSYEKL. CDR3 length equals 15 residues. The CDR3 reads CASSQSTPLFRTQYF. The CDR3 DNA reads TGCGCCAGCAGCCAATCTACCCCCCTTTTTAGGACCCAGTACTTC.